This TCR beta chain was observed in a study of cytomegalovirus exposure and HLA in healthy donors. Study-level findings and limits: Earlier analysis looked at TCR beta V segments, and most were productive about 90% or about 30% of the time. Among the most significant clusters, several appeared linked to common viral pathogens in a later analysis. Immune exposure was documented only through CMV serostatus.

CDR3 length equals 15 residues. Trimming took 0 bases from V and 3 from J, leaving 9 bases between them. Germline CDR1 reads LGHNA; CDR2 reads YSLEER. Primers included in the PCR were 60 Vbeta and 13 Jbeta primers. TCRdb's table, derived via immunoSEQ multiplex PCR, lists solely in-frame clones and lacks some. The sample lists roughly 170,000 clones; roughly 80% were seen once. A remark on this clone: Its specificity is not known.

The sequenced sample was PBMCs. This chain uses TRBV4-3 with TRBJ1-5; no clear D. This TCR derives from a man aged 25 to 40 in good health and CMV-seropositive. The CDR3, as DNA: TGCGCCAGCAGCCAAGATTCCCAGGACAATCAGCCCCAGCATTTT. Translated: CASSQDSQDNQPQHF.